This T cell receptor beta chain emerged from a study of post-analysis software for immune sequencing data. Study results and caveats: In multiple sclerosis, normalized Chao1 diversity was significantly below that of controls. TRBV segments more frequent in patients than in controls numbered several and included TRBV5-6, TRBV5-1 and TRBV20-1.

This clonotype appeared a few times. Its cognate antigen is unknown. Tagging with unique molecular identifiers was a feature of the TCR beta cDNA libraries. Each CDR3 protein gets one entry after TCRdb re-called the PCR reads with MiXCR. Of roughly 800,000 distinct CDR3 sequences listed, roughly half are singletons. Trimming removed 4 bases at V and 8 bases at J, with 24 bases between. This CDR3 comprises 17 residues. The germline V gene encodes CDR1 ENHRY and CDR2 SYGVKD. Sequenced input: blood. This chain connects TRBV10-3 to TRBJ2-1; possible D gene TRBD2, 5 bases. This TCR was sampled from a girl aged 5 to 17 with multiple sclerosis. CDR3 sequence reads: CAISADYSDPSEDEQFF. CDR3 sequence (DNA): TGTGCCATCAGTGCCGATTATAGCGACCCCTCTGAGGATGAGCAGTTCTTC.